These T cell receptor beta chains were read from a single sample in a study of a mutant IDH1 vaccine in newly diagnosed glioma. What these receptors recognize is not known. Method: immunoSEQ multiplex PCR; TCRdb's copy keeps in-frame clones and lacks some. The sample consists of about 65,000 clones, roughly 85% of them appearing once. This specimen consisted of PBMCs, obtained from a glioma patient whose treatment included an IDH1 peptide vaccine. These receptors were collected from a man younger than 45 with glioma. Each CDR3 is given with its conserved first and last residue. The D gene is left open where the match is weak. Where a row states a size, it is once, few, many or the class of an expanded clone; other rows omit it.

j_call d_call v_call clone_size cdr3_length cdr3_aa cdr3_nt
TRBJ2-7 TRBD1 TRBV5-1 - 17 CASSYRTGGGLSYEQYF TGCGCCAGCAGCTACCGGACAGGGGGCGGCCTCTCCTACGAGCAGTACTTC
TRBJ2-1 TRBD2 TRBV19 - 15 CASSLLAGGYNEQFF TGTGCCAGTTCCTTACTAGCGGGGGGATACAATGAGCAGTTCTTC
TRBJ1-6 - TRBV27 - 13 CASSLRDNSPLHF TGTGCCAGCAGTCTGAGGGATAATTCACCCCTCCACTTT
TRBJ1-2 - TRBV20-1 - 9 CSPIYGYTF TGCAGTCCCATATATGGCTACACCTTC
TRBJ2-3 - TRBV9 - 15 CASSVELGGTDTQYF TGTGCCAGCAGCGTAGAACTAGGGGGCACAGATACGCAGTATTTT
TRBJ2-3 - TRBV19 - 14 CASSPLDWGDTQYF TGTGCCAGTAGTCCTTTGGACTGGGGCGATACGCAGTATTTT
TRBJ2-1 - TRBV5-1 - 13 CASSDRNNNEQFF TGCGCCAGCAGCGACAGGAATAACAATGAGCAGTTCTTC
TRBJ1-3 - TRBV27 - 16 CASTWGDPASGNTIYF TGTGCCAGCACCTGGGGGGACCCGGCCTCTGGAAACACCATATATTTT
TRBJ1-1 - TRBV4-1 - 15 CASSQDWSSRAEAFF TGCGCCAGCAGCCAAGACTGGAGCTCCAGGGCTGAAGCTTTCTTT
TRBJ2-2 - TRBV7-9 - 17 CASSFLGGLSNTGELFF TGTGCCAGCAGCTTTTTGGGGGGCCTTTCTAACACCGGGGAGCTGTTTTTT
TRBJ2-7 TRBD1 TRBV27 - 16 CASSLSFDRGAYEQYF TGTGCCAGCAGTTTATCATTTGACAGGGGAGCCTACGAGCAGTACTTC
TRBJ2-6 TRBD1 TRBV15 few 16 CATSRTGGSGANVLTF TGTGCCACCAGCAGAACAGGGGGCTCTGGGGCCAACGTCCTGACTTTC
TRBJ1-2 TRBD1 TRBV11-2 - 19 CASSLDHVQGGLANYGYTF TGTGCCAGCAGCTTAGATCACGTTCAAGGGGGCTTAGCTAACTATGGCTACACCTTC
TRBJ1-3 - TRBV5-8 once 11 CASTPLNTIYF TGTGCCAGCACCCCTCTAAACACCATATATTTT
TRBJ2-5 - TRBV4-1 - 14 CASSPPGFAETQYF TGCGCCAGCAGCCCGCCGGGGTTCGCGGAGACCCAGTACTTC
TRBJ1-2 - TRBV2 - 13 CASSEGLTYGYTF TGTGCCAGCAGTGAGGGACTTACCTATGGCTACACCTTC
TRBJ2-7 - TRBV10-2 - 13 CASSERNDVVQYF TGCGCCAGCAGTGAGAGGAACGACGTGGTGCAGTACTTC
TRBJ2-5 TRBD2 TRBV7-2 - 14 CASSFSSGGETQYF TGTGCCAGCAGCTTTTCTAGCGGGGGGGAGACCCAGTACTTC
TRBJ2-1 TRBD1 TRBV6-1 - 14 CATRDRGRGGEQFF TGTGCTACAAGGGACAGGGGGCGAGGGGGGGAGCAGTTCTTC
TRBJ1-3 - TRBV5-8 - 15 CASSPGTYSGNTIYF TGTGCCAGCAGCCCCGGGACCTACTCTGGAAACACCATATATTTT
TRBJ1-2 TRBD1 TRBV2 - 12 CASRTGGYGYTF TGTGCCAGCAGGACAGGGGGCTATGGCTACACCTTC
TRBJ1-2 - TRBV6-6 - 16 CASSSTDPVINYGYTF TGTGCCAGCAGTTCGACGGACCCAGTGATTAACTATGGCTACACCTTC
TRBJ1-2 TRBD1 TRBV5-5 - 15 CASSGRQGGPYGYTF TGTGCCAGCAGCGGTAGACAGGGGGGGCCTTATGGCTACACCTTC
TRBJ2-7 TRBD1 TRBV19 - 15 CASSPFDRASYEQYF TGTGCCAGTAGCCCCTTCGACAGGGCGTCCTACGAGCAGTACTTC
TRBJ1-4 - TRBV10-2 - 13 CASSEPQRRTLFF TGCGCCAGCAGTGAGCCCCAAAGGAGGACACTGTTTTTT
TRBJ1-2 - TRBV11-2 - 16 CASSNPRGATMDGYTF TGTGCCAGCAGTAACCCTCGGGGGGCCACTATGGATGGCTACACCTTC
TRBJ1-6 - TRBV10-2 - 13 CASSESGDSPLHF TGCGCCAGCAGTGAGTCAGGAGATTCACCCCTCCACTTT
TRBJ2-3 TRBD2 TRBV11-2 - 15 CASSPGTSSTDTQYF TGTGCCAGCAGCCCTGGGACTAGCAGTACAGATACGCAGTATTTT
TRBJ1-2 TRBD1 TRBV28 - 14 CASRLDRGVYGYTF TGTGCCAGCAGACTCGACAGGGGTGTCTATGGCTACACCTTC
TRBJ1-5 - TRBV15 - 14 CATSRDVTEGPQHF TGTGCCACCAGCAGAGATGTGACGGAGGGGCCCCAGCATTTT
TRBJ1-6 - TRBV19 - 12 CASTTMGSPLHF TGTGCCAGCACGACTATGGGATCACCCCTCCACTTT
TRBJ2-5 TRBD1 TRBV5-1 - 13 CASSYRGQETQYF TGCGCCAGCAGCTACAGGGGGCAAGAGACCCAGTACTTC
TRBJ2-3 TRBD2 TRBV4-2 - 17 CASSQETSGGATDTQYF TGTGCCAGCAGCCAAGAGACTAGCGGGGGGGCGACAGATACGCAGTATTTT
TRBJ2-7 TRBD2 TRBV6-5 - 15 CASSYSEVAGYEQYF TGTGCCAGCAGTTACTCCGAGGTAGCGGGCTACGAGCAGTACTTC
TRBJ2-7 TRBD1 TRBV29-1 - 12 CSVITGDHEQYF TGCAGCGTAATAACAGGGGACCACGAGCAGTACTTC
TRBJ1-5 - TRBV6-1 few 18 CASSGGTLAGLSNQPQHF TGTGCCAGCAGTGGGGGGACACTAGCTGGCCTTAGCAATCAGCCCCAGCATTTT
TRBJ2-7 - TRBV7-9 - 14 CASSLGGPSYEQYF TGTGCCAGCAGCTTAGGGGGGCCCTCCTACGAGCAGTACTTC
TRBJ2-7 TRBD2 TRBV6-5 - 13 CASSMGGVHEQYF TGTGCCAGCAGTATGGGGGGGGTCCACGAGCAGTACTTC
TRBJ1-4 - TRBV18 - 15 CASSLSSATNEKLFF TGTGCCAGCTCCCTTTCCTCCGCAACTAATGAAAAACTGTTTTTT
TRBJ1-5 - TRBV6-1 few 15 CASSGGAGANQPQHF TGTGCCAGCAGTGGGGGGGCCGGGGCGAATCAGCCCCAGCATTTT
TRBJ1-3 - TRBV4-1 - 14 CASSQVGSGNTIYF TGCGCCAGCAGCCAAGTAGGGTCAGGAAACACCATATATTTT
TRBJ1-1 - TRBV2 once 13 CASSDATNTEAFF TGTGCCAGCAGTGATGCCACGAACACTGAAGCTTTCTTT
TRBJ2-7 TRBD2 TRBV5-6 - 14 CASSLTSGGAEQYF TGTGCCAGCAGCTTGACTAGCGGGGGGGCCGAGCAGTACTTC